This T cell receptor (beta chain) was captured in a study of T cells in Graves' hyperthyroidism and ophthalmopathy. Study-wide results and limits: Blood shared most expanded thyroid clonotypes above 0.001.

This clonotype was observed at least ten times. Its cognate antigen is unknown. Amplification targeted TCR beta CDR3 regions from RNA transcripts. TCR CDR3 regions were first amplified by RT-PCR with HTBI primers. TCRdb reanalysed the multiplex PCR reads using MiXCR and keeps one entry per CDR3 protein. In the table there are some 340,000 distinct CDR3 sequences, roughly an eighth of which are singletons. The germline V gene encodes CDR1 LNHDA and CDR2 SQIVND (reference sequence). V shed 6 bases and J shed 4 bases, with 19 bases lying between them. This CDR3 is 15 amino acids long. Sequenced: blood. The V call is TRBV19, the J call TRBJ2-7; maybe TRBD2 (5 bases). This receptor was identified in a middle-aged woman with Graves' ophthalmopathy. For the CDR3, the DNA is TGTGCCAGTAGAAGAGACTCATCAGGAGGTTACGAGCAGTACTTC. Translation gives CASRRDSSGGYEQYF. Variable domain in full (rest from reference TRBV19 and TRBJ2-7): DGGITQSPKYLFRKEGQNVTLSCEQNLNHDAMYWYRQDPGQGLRLIYYSQIVNDFQKGDIAEGYSVSREKKESFPLTVTSAQKNPTAFYLCASRRDSSGGYEQYFGPGTRLTVT.